Listed below are T cell receptor beta chains from one sample, sequenced in a study of identical twins. TCRdb reprocessed the 5' RACE reads via MiXCR and lists one record per CDR3 protein. The table shows 1.5 million to 2 million distinct CDR3 sequences, with under 35% occurring only once. What was sequenced was cord blood. These receptors originate from a newborn girl in good health. The CDR3 runs from the conserved cysteine through the conserved F or W. D genes are given only for firm matches. Clone size is given for some rows only: seen once, a few or many times, or a class if the clone is expanded.

J,D,V,size,CDR3,DNA
TRBJ1-1,TRBD1,TRBV5-6,few,CASSPTTGLNTEAFF,TGTGCCAGCAGCCCCACGACAGGGTTGAACACTGAAGCTTTCTTT
TRBJ2-1,TRBD2,TRBV20-1,few,CSAGTTSGAWDEQFF,TGCAGTGCTGGGACGACTAGCGGGGCTTGGGATGAGCAGTTCTTC
TRBJ2-4,.,TRBV3-1,few,CASSQAGPTKLAKNIQYF,TGTGCCAGCAGCCAAGCTGGGCCTACGAAACTAGCCAAAAACATTCAGTACTTC
TRBJ1-1,.,TRBV29-1,.,CSAIIRTALNTEAFF,TGCAGCGCCATAATAAGGACAGCCTTGAACACTGAAGCTTTCTTT
TRBJ2-1,TRBD2,TRBV3-1,.,CASSPQRGGRNEQFF,TGTGCCAGCAGCCCTCAGCGGGGGGGCCGCAATGAGCAGTTCTTC
TRBJ1-4,.,TRBV10-3,few,CAISELGTNEKLFF,TGTGCCATCAGTGAATTGGGGACTAATGAAAAACTGTTTTTT
TRBJ2-1,TRBD2,TRBV20-1,few,CSASGTRRFEQFF,TGCAGTGCTTCCGGGACTAGGAGGTTTGAGCAGTTCTTC
TRBJ1-1,.,TRBV20-1,.,CRRRVRNTEAFF,TGCCGGCGGCGGGTTAGGAACACTGAAGCTTTCTTT
TRBJ2-1,TRBD2,TRBV7-2,.,CASGTTSGIVEDEQFF,TGTGCCAGCGGGACGACTAGCGGGATAGTAGAAGATGAGCAGTTCTTC
TRBJ2-7,TRBD1,TRBV28,.,CASSLPTGGEYEQYF,TGTGCCAGCAGTTTACCCACAGGGGGCGAATACGAGCAGTACTTC
TRBJ2-7,.,TRBV3-1,.,CASSQEPSSSYEQYF,TGTGCCAGCAGCCAAGAACCCAGCTCCTCCTACGAGCAGTACTTC
TRBJ1-5,.,TRBV25-1,.,CASSENSGGNQPQHF,TGTGCCAGCAGTGAAAATTCTGGGGGCAATCAGCCCCAGCATTTT
TRBJ2-3,.,TRBV12-5,.,CASGLGTAADTQYF,TGTGCTAGTGGTTTGGGGACAGCGGCGGATACGCAGTATTTT
TRBJ2-1,.,TRBV24-1,.,CATSDRDSESYNEQFF,TGTGCCACCAGTGATAGGGACTCCGAGTCCTACAATGAGCAGTTCTTC
TRBJ2-7,.,TRBV3-1,many,CASSHGQGYEQYF,TGTGCCAGCAGCCACGGCCAGGGCTACGAGCAGTACTTC
TRBJ1-2,TRBD1,TRBV29-1,many,CSVGGTGKANYGYTF,TGCAGCGTTGGGGGGACAGGGAAGGCTAACTATGGCTACACCTTC